This T cell receptor beta chain originates from a study of low-dose radiotherapy and immunotherapy resistance in tumors. Across the study: The treatment that patients received was intravenous nivolumab 240 mg every two weeks plus ipilimumab 1 mg/kg every six weeks.

Alpha and beta chains were covered, as first-strand cDNA relied on TRAV- and TRBV-specific primers. The TCRs were subjected to amplification over around 19 PCR cycles employing a constant-region primer in conjunction with a V-primer adapter. In vitro transcription was used to amplify the isolated mRNA. Each CDR3 protein is one row after TCRdb ran MiXCR on the reads. The profile shows more than 50,000 distinct CDR3 sequences, under 30% of them singletons. J gave up 4 bases and V 3 bases, and 7 bases lay outside the gene matches. Germline V gene lookup returns CDR1 KGHSH and CDR2 LQKENI. CDR3 length: 15 residues. This clonotype was seen ten or more times. The time point was: before trial treatment. Tumors of eligible patients were advanced, solid and lacking tumor-infiltrating lymphocytes.

The sequencing used PBMCs, collected before treatment. V is TRBV18 and J is TRBJ2-3; 7 nucleotides agree with TRBD2. This clonotype was sampled from a male donor with prostate cancer. CDR3 DNA: TGTGCCAGCTCACCCCGGGGGGTTTGGTCAGATACGCAGTATTTT. Its translation: CASSPRGVWSDTQYF.